These 14 T cell receptor beta chains were all obtained from the same sample, sequenced in a study of CD8 T cells in ankylosing spondylitis. Each CDR3 protein gets one entry after TCRdb re-called the 5' RACE reads with MiXCR. The data contain some 340,000 distinct CDR3 sequences, 14% to 15% of them seen just once; the ten biggest clones take up 0.85% to 1.4%. What was sequenced was blood, either unsorted or a sorted T cell fraction (not recorded which). The receptors were sampled from a male donor with ankylosing spondylitis or in good health (not recorded which).

This rearrangement joins TRBV10-3 to TRBJ2-1; weak D call: TRBD2 (6 bases). Looked up from germline, CDR1 is ENHRY and CDR2 is SYGVKD. The CDR3 has 12 residues. Trimming stripped 10 bases from V and 9 bases from J, with 16 bases between. CDR3 residues: CATTTLGGEQFF. The CDR3 coding sequence is TGTGCCACCACTACGTTGGGGGGTGAGCAGTTCTTC.

Many counts were recorded for this clonotype. The CDR3 is CASSPGLANGIGLFF. CDR3 coding DNA: TGTGCCAGCAGCCCGGGACTAGCGAATGGAATTGGGCTGTTTTTT. This chain links TRBV7-8 with TRBJ2-2; 10 bases line up with TRBD2. Germline trimming cut 5 bases from V and 13 bases from J; bases unmatched to any gene: 13. The CDR3 contains 15 residues. The germline V gene has CDR1 SGHVS and CDR2 FQNEAQ.

This clonotype has just a few counts. The rearrangement uses TRBV4-1 and TRBJ2-1; 9 bases match TRBD1. The trim removed 4 bases at V and 10 bases at J, leaving 11 bases unmatched. The CDR3 is made up of 15 amino acids. Germline V gene data show CDR1 as MGHRA and CDR2 as YSYEKL. The CDR3 sequence: CASSLLQGAIGEQFF. DNA for the CDR3: TGCGCCAGCAGCCTCCTACAGGGGGCGATTGGCGAGCAGTTCTTC.

This clonotype was counted only a few times. The chain employs TRBV20-1 and TRBJ2-1; D perhaps matches TRBD2 (6 bases). The V gene lost 5 bases and the J gene lost 10 bases, with 15 bases spanning the gap. This CDR3 is built from 12 residues. Germline V lookup: CDR1 DFQATT, CDR2 SNEGSKA (reference sequence). Here the CDR3 reads CSARGLGGEQFF. The CDR3 DNA reads as TGCAGTGCTCGTGGACTGGGAGGAGAGCAGTTCTTC.

Ten or more counts support this clonotype. The J gene is TRBJ1-5, the V gene TRBV5-6, with 7 bases aligning to TRBD1. CDR1 is SGHDT and CDR2 is YYEEEE in the germline V gene. The CDR3 consists of 16 residues. Unmatched junction bases numbered 8, after V lost 2 bases and J lost 3 bases. The CDR3, as DNA: TGTGCCAGCAGCTTTGGACAGGCGCGGGACAATCAGCCCCAGCATTTT. This encodes CASSFGQARDNQPQHF.

This clonotype was counted between two and nine times. The V gene is TRBV11-2, the J gene TRBJ1-1; TRBD1 might be the D (5 bases). Trimming stripped 6 bases from V and 0 bases from J, with 14 bases between. Germline CDR1 reads SGHAT; CDR2 reads FQNNGV. This CDR3 contains 15 residues. CDR3 sequence (DNA): TGTGCCAGCAGGGGACTGCTCGGGGTGAACACTGAAGCTTTCTTT. It is translated as CASRGLLGVNTEAFF.

The chain couples TRBV4-2 to TRBJ2-3, with 7 bases that match TRBD2. The CDR3 covers 17 residues. Germline V lookup: CDR1 LGHNA, CDR2 YNFKEQ. J lost 0 bases, V lost 4 bases, and 10 bases had no gene match. CDR3 in DNA: TGTGCCAGCAGCCCGAGGGGAGGGCCCGGGAGCACAGATACGCAGTATTTT. Protein: CASSPRGGPGSTDTQYF.

This chain connects TRBV7-9 to TRBJ2-7; weak D call: TRBD2 (6 bases). The CDR3 consists of 13 residues. Trimming cost V 1 base and J 7 bases, with 11 bases left between them. Germline loops: CDR1 SEHNR, CDR2 FQNEAQ (reference sequence). The CDR3 sequence: CASSLDGSGEQYF. Written as DNA, the CDR3 is TGTGCCAGCAGCTTAGACGGGAGTGGTGAGCAGTACTTC.

This clonotype was picked up many times. The chain is built from TRBV12-3 or TRBV12-4 and TRBJ2-1; 8 nucleotides agree with TRBD2. Trimming at V came to 8 bases and at J to 0 bases, leaving 6 bases not matched to a gene. The CDR3 spans 15 residues. CDR3 loop: CASRLAGSSYNEQFF. The CDR3 DNA reads TGTGCCAGCCGATTAGCGGGGAGCTCCTACAATGAGCAGTTCTTC.

A few counts support this clonotype. This chain uses TRBV25-1 with TRBJ1-2, with 7 bases matching TRBD1. Germline CDR1 is MGHDK and CDR2 is SYGVNS. This CDR3 region has 12 residues. V was pared by 7 bases and J by 4 bases, with 3 bases of the junction left unmatched. CDR3 nucleotide sequence: TGTGCCAGCAAGGGGGCTGGCTATGGCTACACCTTC. Translating gives CASKGAGYGYTF.

This clonotype was seen a handful of times. V gene TRBV19 combines with J gene TRBJ2-5; 10 bases are shared with TRBD2. The CDR3 is 15 residues long. V dropped 3 bases and J dropped 3; count of bases not matched to a gene: 4. Per the germline V gene, CDR1 is LNHDA and CDR2 is SQIVND (reference sequence). As DNA, the CDR3 is TGTGCCAGTAGTATCGCTAGCGGGAGAGAAGAGACCCAGTACTTC. Protein product: CASSIASGREETQYF.

Only a few counts were recorded for this clonotype. The V and J genes are TRBV5-1 and TRBJ2-2; D unresolved. The CDR3 spans 13 residues. The germline V gene has CDR1 SGHRS and CDR2 YFSETQ. V gave up 7 bases and J gave up 4 bases, with 11 bases separating them. The CDR3 sequence: CASSLSATGELFF. For the CDR3, the DNA is TGCGCCAGCTCACTGTCGGCCACCGGGGAGCTGTTTTTT. The variable domain in full, with the rest retrieved from reference TRBV5-1 and TRBJ2-2, is KAGVTQTPRYLIKTRGQQVTLSCSPISGHRSVSWYQQTPGQGLQFLFEYFSETQRNKGNFPGRFSGRQFSNSRSEMNVSTLELGDSALYLCASSLSATGELFFGEGSRLTVL.

Concerning this clonotype itself: Just one base apart from a much larger clone, this may be a read error. The chain carries TRBV24-1 and TRBJ2-1; 9 bases align to TRBD1. The germline V gene encodes CDR1 KGHDR and CDR2 SFDVKD. There are 15 residues in the CDR3. CDR3 bases: TGTGCCATCAGTGATTTGGGGACAGGGATCAATGAGCAGTTCTTC. Amino acids: CAISDLGTGINEQFF.

This clonotype has at least ten counts. The V gene is TRBV5-1, the J gene TRBJ2-4; possibly TRBD1 for D (5 bases). The length of the CDR3 is 12 residues. Germline V gene lookup returns CDR1 SGHRS and CDR2 YFSETQ. The ends were cut back, 4 bases at V and 5 bases at J, with 7 bases in the middle. The chain's CDR3 is CASSTTENIQYF. The DNA of the CDR3 is TGCGCCAGCAGCACGACAGAAAACATTCAGTACTTC.